Listed below are T cell receptor beta chains from one sample, sequenced in a study of blood T cell repertoires in COVID-19. Only in-frame clones appear in the TCRdb table, and some are missing; sequencing was by immunoSEQ multiplex PCR. The data contain approximately 66,000 clones, roughly 80% of them seen just once; the ten biggest clones take up 22%. The specimen was peripheral blood. The receptor set was obtained from a man aged 60 to 75 with acute or convalescent COVID-19. The conserved cysteine and the conserved F or W are not part of the CDR3 here. Each record gives: V gene, J gene, CDR3 length, CDR3 protein.

v_gene: TRBV28
j_gene: TRBJ2-7
len: 10
CDR3aa: ASSLQGYEQY

v_gene: TRBV6-1
j_gene: TRBJ2-1
len: 12
CDR3aa: ASSELDRAYEQF

v_gene: TRBV6-1
j_gene: TRBJ1-1
len: 13
CDR3aa: ASSEITGDSTEAF

v_gene: TRBV2
j_gene: TRBJ2-2
len: 12
CDR3aa: ASSEDRGSGELF

v_gene: TRBV4-2
j_gene: TRBJ2-5
len: 15
CDR3aa: ASSQVGPSGKGETQY

v_gene: TRBV4-1
j_gene: TRBJ1-2
len: 17
CDR3aa: ASSQGLVTGDARYYGYT

v_gene: TRBV6-5
j_gene: TRBJ2-1
len: 13
CDR3aa: ASGSAGSTYNEQF

v_gene: TRBV5-1
j_gene: TRBJ2-5
len: 13
CDR3aa: ASRQGLAGQETQY

v_gene: TRBV28
j_gene: TRBJ1-1
len: 14
CDR3aa: ASSLRGTRMNTEAF

v_gene: TRBV28
j_gene: TRBJ2-7
len: 12
CDR3aa: ASSSRDVPYEQY

v_gene: TRBV4-1
j_gene: TRBJ1-1
len: 14
CDR3aa: ASSRTGGLGNTEAF

v_gene: TRBV11-2
j_gene: TRBJ2-3
len: 13
CDR3aa: ASSYTGGLTDTQY

v_gene: TRBV28
j_gene: TRBJ1-2
len: 10
CDR3aa: ASRLGQYGYT